This TCR beta chain was documented in a study of human T cells and chemical hapten exposure. Study context: Readings were taken at 6 days from patch tests that had applied 0.01% DPC to the upper back.

Each CDR3 protein is one row after TCRdb ran MiXCR on the RACE reads. The table includes about 30,000 distinct CDR3 sequences, over 4.5% detected once. Germline V gene sequence: CDR1 SGHTA, CDR2 FQGNSA. V was shortened by 4 bases and J by 5 bases, with 11 bases between the two germline ends. This CDR3 has 13 amino acids. Time point specified: patch test 3, about 24 weeks after DPC sensitization. Noted treatment: therapeutic diphenylcyclopropenone sensitization with weekly scalp DPC. This clonotype has at least ten counts. The antigen is not known. General study results and limits: PT1 expanded TCR numbers rose with patch test score.

The origin of this receptor is a young man with alopecia areata. Some clones in this sample may be carry-over from other donors' samples. The sequenced sample was whole blood, obtained in connection with sensitization to the hapten diphenylcyclopropenone (DPC). The J gene is TRBJ1-1, the V gene TRBV7-2; no firm D call. The CDR3 protein is CASSSKKGTEAFF. Written as DNA, the CDR3 is TGTGCCAGCAGCTCGAAAAAAGGGACTGAAGCTTTCTTT.